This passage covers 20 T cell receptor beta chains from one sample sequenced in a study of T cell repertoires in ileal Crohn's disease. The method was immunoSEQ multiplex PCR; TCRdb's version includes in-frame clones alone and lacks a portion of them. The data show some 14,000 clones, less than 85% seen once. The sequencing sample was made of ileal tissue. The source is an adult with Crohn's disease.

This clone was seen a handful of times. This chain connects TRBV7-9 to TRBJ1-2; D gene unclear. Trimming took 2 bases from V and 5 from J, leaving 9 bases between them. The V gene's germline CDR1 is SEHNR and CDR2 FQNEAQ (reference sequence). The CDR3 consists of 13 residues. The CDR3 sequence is CASSLWQSYGYTF. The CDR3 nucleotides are TGTGCCAGCAGCTTATGGCAGTCTTATGGCTACACCTTC.

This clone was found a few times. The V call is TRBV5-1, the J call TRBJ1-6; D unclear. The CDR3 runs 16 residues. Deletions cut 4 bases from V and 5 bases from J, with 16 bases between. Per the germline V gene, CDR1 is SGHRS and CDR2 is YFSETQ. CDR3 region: CASSPEGSSNNSPLHF. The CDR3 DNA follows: TGCGCCAGCAGCCCGGAAGGAAGTAGCAATAATTCACCCCTCCACTTT.

Here the CDR3 reads CASSDPGAWETEAFF. CDR3 in DNA: TGTGCCAGCAGTGACCCGGGGGCTTGGGAAACTGAAGCTTTCTTT. V is TRBV25-1 and J is TRBJ1-1, with D possibly matching TRBD1 (6 bases). The CDR3 sequence is 15 residues long. The ends were cut back, 3 bases at V and 5 bases at J, with 16 bases in the middle. In germline, CDR1 is MGHDK, CDR2 SYGVNS.

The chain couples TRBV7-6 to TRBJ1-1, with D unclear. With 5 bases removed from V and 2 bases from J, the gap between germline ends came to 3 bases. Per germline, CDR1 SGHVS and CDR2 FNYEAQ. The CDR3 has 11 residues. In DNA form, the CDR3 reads TGTGCCAGCAGCATTAACACTGAAGCTTTCTTT. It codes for CASSINTEAFF.

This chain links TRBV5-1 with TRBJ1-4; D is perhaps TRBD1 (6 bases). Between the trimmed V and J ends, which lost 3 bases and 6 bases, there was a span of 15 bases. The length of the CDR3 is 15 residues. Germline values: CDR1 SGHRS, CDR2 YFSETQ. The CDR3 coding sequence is TGCGCCAGCAGCTCCCGGAGGGGGAAGGATGAAAAACTGTTTTTT. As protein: CASSSRRGKDEKLFF. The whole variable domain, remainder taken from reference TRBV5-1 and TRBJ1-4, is KAGVTQTPRYLIKTRGQQVTLSCSPISGHRSVSWYQQTPGQGLQFLFEYFSETQRNKGNFPGRFSGRQFSNSRSEMNVSTLELGDSALYLCASSSRRGKDEKLFFGSGTQLSVL.

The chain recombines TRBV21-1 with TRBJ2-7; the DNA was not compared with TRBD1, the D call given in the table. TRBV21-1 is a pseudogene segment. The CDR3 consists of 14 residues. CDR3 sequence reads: CARTRDRGSYEQYF. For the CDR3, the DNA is TGTGCCAGAACCCGGGACAGGGGTTCCTACGAGCAGTACTTC.

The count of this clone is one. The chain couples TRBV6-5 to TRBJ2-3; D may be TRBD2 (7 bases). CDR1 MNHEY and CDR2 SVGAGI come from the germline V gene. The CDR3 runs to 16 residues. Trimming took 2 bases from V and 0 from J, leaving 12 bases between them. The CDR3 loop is CASSYRGRGSTDTQYF. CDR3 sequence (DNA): TGTGCCAGCAGTTACCGGGGGAGGGGGAGCACAGATACGCAGTATTTT.

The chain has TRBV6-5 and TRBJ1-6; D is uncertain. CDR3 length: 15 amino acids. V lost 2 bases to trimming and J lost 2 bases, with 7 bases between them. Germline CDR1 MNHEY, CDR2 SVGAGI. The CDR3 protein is CASSYLQAYNSPLHF. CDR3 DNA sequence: TGTGCCAGCAGTTACCTTCAAGCCTATAATTCACCCCTCCACTTT.

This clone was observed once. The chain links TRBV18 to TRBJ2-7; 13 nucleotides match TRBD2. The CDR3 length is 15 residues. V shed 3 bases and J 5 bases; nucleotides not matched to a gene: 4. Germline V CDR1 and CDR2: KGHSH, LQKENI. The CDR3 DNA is TGTGCCAGCTCACCGGGACTAGCGGGGATTAACGAGCAGTACTTC. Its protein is CASSPGLAGINEQYF.

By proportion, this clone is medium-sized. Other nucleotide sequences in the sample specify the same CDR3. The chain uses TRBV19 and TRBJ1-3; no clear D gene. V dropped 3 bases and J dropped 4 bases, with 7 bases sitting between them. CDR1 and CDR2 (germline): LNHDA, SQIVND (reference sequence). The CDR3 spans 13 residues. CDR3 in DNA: TGTGCCAGTAGTATTGGAAGGGGAAACACCATATATTTT. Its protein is CASSIGRGNTIYF.

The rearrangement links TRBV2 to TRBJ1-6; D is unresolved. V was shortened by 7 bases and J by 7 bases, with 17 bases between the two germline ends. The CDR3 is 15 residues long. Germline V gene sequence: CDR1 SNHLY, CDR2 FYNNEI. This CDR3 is CASTGPPRINSPLHF. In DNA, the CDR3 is TGTGCCAGCACTGGACCCCCTCGGATCAATTCACCCCTCCACTTT.

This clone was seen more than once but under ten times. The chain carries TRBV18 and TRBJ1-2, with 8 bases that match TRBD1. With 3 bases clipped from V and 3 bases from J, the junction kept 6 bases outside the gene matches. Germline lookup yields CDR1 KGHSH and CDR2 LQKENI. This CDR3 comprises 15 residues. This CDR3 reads CASSPRTGLDYGYTF. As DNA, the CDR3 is TGTGCCAGCTCACCCCGGACAGGGCTAGACTATGGCTACACCTTC.

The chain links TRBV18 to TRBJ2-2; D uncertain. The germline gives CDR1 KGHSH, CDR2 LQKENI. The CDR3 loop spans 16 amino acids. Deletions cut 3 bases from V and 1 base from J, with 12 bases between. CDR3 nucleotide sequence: TGTGCCAGCTCACCCCCCAAGGCCCTGAACACCGGGGAGCTGTTTTTT. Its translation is CASSPPKALNTGELFF.

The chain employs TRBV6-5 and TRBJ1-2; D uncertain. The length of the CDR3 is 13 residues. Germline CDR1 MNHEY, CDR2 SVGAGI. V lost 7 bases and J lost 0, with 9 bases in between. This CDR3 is CASKTGTNYGYTF. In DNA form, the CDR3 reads TGTGCCAGCAAAACGGGGACTAACTATGGCTACACCTTC.

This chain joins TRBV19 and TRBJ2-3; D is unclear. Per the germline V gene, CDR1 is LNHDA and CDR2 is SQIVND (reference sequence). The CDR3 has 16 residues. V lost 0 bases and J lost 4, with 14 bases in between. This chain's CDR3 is CASSIDLGSGADTQYF. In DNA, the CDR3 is TGTGCCAGTAGTATAGATTTGGGATCTGGGGCAGATACGCAGTATTTT.

In DNA form, the CDR3 reads TGCAGCGTGAGGGACTCCACAGATACGCAGTATTTT. As protein: CSVRDSTDTQYF. The genes are TRBV29-1 and TRBJ2-3, with a possible D match to TRBD2 (6 bases). CDR3 length: 12 amino acids. The germline CDR1 and CDR2 sequences are SQVTM and ANQGSEA. V lost 6 bases, J lost 2 bases, and 9 bases lay in between.

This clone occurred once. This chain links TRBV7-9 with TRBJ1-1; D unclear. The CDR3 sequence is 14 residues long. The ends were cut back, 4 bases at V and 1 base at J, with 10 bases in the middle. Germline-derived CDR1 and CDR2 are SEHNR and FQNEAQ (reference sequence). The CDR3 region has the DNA TGTGCCAGCAGCTCCACCCCGGGGAACACTGAAGCTTTCTTT. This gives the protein CASSSTPGNTEAFF.

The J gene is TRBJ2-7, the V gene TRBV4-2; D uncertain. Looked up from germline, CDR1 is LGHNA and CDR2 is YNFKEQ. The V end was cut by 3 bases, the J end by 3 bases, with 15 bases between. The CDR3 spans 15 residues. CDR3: CASSQTSDDGYEQYF. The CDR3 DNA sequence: TGTGCCAGCAGCCAGACCTCTGACGACGGCTACGAGCAGTACTTC.

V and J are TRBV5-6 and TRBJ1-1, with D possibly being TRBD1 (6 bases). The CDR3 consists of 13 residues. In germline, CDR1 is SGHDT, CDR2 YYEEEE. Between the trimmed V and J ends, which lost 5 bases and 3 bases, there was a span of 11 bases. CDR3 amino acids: CASSSEGDTEAFF. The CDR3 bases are TGTGCCAGCAGTTCGGAGGGGGACACTGAAGCTTTCTTT.

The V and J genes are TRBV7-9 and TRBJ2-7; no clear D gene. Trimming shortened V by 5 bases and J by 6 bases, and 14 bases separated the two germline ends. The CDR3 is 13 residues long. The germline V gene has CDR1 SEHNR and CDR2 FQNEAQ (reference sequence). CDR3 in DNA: TGTGCCAGCAGCCGCGCGGCGACAACCGAGCAGTACTTC. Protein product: CASSRAATTEQYF.